This T cell receptor beta chain was identified during a study of blood T cells in healthy people across ages. Next came a second PCR, run for 7 to 11 cycles, which used a sample-barcoded 5' primer along with a J-beta primer mix. From the 5' RACE reads, TCRdb called clonotypes with MiXCR, one entry per CDR3 protein. The table lists 700,000 to 950,000 distinct CDR3 sequences, more than 40% of them singletons. The germline V gene encodes CDR1 LGHNA and CDR2 YNFKEQ. This CDR3 is 11 amino acids long. Trimming stripped 7 bases from V and 4 bases from J, with 4 bases between. Sequencing was done on a sample of blood. This TCR derives from a woman aged 55-69 years in good health. The chain links TRBV4-2 to TRBJ1-4, with D uncertain. The CDR3 DNA reads TGTGCCAGCACCTATAATGAAAAACTGTTTTTT. It is translated as CASTYNEKLFF.